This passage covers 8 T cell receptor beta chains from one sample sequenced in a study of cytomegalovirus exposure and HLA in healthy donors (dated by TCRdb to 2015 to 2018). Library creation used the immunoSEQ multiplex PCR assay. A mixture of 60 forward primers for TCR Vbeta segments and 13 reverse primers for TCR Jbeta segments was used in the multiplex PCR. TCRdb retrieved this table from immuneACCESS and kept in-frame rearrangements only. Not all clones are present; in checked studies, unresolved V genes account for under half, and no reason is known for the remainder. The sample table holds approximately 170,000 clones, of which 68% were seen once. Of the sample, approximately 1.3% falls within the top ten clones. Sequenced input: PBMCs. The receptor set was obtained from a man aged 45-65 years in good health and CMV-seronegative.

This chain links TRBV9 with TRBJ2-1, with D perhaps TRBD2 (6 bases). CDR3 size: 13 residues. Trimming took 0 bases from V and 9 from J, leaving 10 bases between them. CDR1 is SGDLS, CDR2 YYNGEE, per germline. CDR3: CASSVAGGSEQFF. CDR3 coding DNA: TGTGCCAGCAGCGTAGCTGGGGGGAGTGAGCAGTTCTTC.

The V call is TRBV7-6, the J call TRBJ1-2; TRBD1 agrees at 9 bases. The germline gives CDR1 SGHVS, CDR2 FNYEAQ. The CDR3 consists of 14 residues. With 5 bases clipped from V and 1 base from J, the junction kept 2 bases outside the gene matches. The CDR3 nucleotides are TGTGCCAGCAGCATGGGACAGGGTAACTATGGCTACACCTTC. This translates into CASSMGQGNYGYTF.

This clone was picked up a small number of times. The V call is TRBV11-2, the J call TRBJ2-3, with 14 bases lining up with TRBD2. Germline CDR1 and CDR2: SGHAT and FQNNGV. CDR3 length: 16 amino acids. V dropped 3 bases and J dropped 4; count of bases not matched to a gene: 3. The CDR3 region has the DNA TGTGCCAGCAGCTTGACTAGCGGGGGGGCAGCAGATACGCAGTATTTT. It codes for CASSLTSGGAADTQYF.

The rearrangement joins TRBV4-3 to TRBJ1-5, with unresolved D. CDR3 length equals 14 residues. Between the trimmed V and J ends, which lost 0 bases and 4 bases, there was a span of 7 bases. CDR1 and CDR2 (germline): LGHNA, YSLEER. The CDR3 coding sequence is TGCGCCAGCAGCCAAGACCGGGGAAATCAGCCCCAGCATTTT. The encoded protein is CASSQDRGNQPQHF.

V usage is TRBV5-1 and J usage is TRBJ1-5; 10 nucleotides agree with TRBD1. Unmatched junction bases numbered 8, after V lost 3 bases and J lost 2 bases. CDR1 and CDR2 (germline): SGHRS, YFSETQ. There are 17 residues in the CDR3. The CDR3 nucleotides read TGCGCCAGCAGCTGGGGGACAGGGGATCCGGGCAATCAGCCCCAGCATTTT. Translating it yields CASSWGTGDPGNQPQHF.

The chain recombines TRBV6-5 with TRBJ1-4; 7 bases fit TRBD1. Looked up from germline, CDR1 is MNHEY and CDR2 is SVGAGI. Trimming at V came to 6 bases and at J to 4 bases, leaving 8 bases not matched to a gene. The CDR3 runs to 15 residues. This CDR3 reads CASSGQEHGNEKLFF. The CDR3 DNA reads TGTGCCAGCAGCGGACAGGAGCACGGTAATGAAAAACTGTTTTTT.

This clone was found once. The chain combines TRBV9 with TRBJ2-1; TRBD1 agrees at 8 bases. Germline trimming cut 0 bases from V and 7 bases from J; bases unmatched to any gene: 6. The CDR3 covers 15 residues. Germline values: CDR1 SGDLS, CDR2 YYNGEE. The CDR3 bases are TGTGCCAGCAGCGTAGCCAGGGGGCGAAGGAATGAGCAGTTCTTC. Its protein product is CASSVARGRRNEQFF.

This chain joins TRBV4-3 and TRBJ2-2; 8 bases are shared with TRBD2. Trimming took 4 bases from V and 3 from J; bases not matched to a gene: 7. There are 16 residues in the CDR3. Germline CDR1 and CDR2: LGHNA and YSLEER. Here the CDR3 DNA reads TGCGCCAGCAGCCCGTACCTAGCGGGCTACACCGGGGAGCTGTTTTTT. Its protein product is CASSPYLAGYTGELFF.